This T cell receptor (beta chain) was profiled in a study of blood T cell repertoires in COVID-19. The J segment lost 8 bases and the V segment lost 3 bases, leaving 7 bases of the junction unmatched. This CDR3 spans 15 amino acids. Germline assignment: CDR1 MDHEN and CDR2 SYDVKM. Per the authors' pipeline: Cell counts per sample came from amplifying reference gene primers. Clones were read by immunoSEQ multiplex PCR, and TCRdb kept only the in-frame ones, dropping some. V and J calls and clone size are as listed in that table; D and trimming were resolved from the DNA. The sample has approximately 300,000 clones, about 80% seen once.

The source material was peripheral blood. J is TRBJ1-6 and V is TRBV28; 7 nucleotides agree with TRBD1. This TCR derives from a person aged 70 to 85 with COVID-19, enrolled during active disease. As DNA, the CDR3 is TGTGCCAGCAGTTTGGCAGACAGGGCGTATTCACCCCTCCACTTT. Its translation: CASSLADRAYSPLHF. Full variable domain (missing parts from reference TRBV28 and TRBJ1-6): DVKVTQSSRYLVKRTGEKVFLECVQDMDHENMFWYRQDPGLGLRLIYFSYDVKMKEKGDIPEGYSVSREKKERFSLILESASTNQTSMYLCASSLADRAYSPLHFGNGTRLTVT.